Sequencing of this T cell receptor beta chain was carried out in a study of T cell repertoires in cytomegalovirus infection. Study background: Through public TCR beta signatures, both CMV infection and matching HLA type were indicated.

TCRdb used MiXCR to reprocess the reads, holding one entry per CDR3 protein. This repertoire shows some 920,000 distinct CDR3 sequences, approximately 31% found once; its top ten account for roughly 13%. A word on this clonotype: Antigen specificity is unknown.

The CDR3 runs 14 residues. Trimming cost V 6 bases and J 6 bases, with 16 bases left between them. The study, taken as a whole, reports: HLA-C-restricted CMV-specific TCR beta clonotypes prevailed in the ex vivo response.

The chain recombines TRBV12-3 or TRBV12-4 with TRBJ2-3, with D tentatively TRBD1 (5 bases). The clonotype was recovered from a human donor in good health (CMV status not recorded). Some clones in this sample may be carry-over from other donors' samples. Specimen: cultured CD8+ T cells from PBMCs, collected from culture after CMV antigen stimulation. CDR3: CASSPDTLPDTQYF. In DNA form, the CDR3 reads TGTGCCAGCAGCCCGGACACACTACCGGATACGCAGTATTTT.